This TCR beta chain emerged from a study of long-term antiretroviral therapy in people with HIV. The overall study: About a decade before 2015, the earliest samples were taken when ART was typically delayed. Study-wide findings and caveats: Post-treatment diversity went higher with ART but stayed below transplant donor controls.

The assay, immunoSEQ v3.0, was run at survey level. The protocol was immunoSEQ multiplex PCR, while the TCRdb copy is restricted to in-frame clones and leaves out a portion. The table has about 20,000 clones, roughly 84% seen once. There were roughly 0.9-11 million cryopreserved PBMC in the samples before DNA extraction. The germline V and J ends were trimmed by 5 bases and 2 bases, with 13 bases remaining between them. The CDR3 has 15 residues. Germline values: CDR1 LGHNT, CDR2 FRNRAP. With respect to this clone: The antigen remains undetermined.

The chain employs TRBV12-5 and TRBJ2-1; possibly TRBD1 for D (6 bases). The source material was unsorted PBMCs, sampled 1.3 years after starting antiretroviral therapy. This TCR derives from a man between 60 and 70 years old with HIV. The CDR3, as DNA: TGTGCTAGTGGTATACTGGGACAACCCTACAATGAGCAGTTCTTC. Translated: CASGILGQPYNEQFF.